This T cell receptor (beta chain) was sequenced during a study of cytomegalovirus exposure and HLA in healthy donors. Study-wide context: A later analysis reported the 100 to 150 validation repertoires used the same platform as the roughly 670 first-cohort repertoires. Study-wide points: The TCR clusters that emerged in the first cohort tended, a later analysis found, to co-occur in the 120 or so validation repertoires. The authors listed roughly 150 TCR beta chains as cytomegalovirus-associated. Among TCR sequences, most were rare, though some public TCRs appeared in many donors.

Notes on this clone: Its cognate antigen is unknown.

TCRdb's copy holds only in-frame clones and misses some; the assay was immunoSEQ multiplex PCR. The sample holds over 200,000 clones, 85% to 90% seen once. The V gene lost 4 bases and the J gene lost 7 bases, with 11 bases spanning the gap. Germline V gives CDR1 SNHLY, CDR2 FYNNEI. This CDR3 is 13 amino acids long. Sequencing was carried out using PBMCs. The chain is built from TRBV2 and TRBJ1-3, with D possibly matching TRBD1 (5 bases). This receptor was obtained from a woman in her late teens or twenties in good health and CMV-seronegative. CDR3 nucleotides: TGTGCCAGCAGTGGGGTCAGGGCTAACACCATATATTTT. Translating it yields CASSGVRANTIYF.